This T cell receptor beta chain is from a study of vaccination and CD4 T cells after COVID-19. Across the whole study: Nasal swab PCR had detected SARS-CoV-2 in convalescent patients, 9 or 10 mild and one severe. Researchers treated control cultures with a CEFX pool, an HIV-1 Nef pool, or no peptide.

The V end lost 10 bases, the J end lost 10 bases, and 25 bases lay between the germline ends. Germline lookup yields CDR1 LNHDA and CDR2 SQIVND (reference sequence). The CDR3 runs to 14 residues. CD4+ T cells that had been cultured provided DNA sequenced with the Oncomine TCR Beta short-read assay. TCRdb passed the PCR reads through MiXCR, listing each CDR3 protein once. In the table there are about 20,000 distinct CDR3 sequences, more than 20% of which are singletons. This clonotype has only a few counts. The antigen is unknown. Documented treatment: 10-day PBMC culture with coronavirus spike peptide pools or control peptides (ViraFEST assay).

The receptor was derived from a human donor with COVID-19. Sequenced input: cultured CD4+ T cells from blood. This chain links TRBV19 with TRBJ1-1, with no clear D. CDR3 protein: CATNENGINLRAFF. CDR3 in DNA: TGTGCCACCAACGAGAACGGGATAAACCTAAGAGCTTTCTTT. Based on the CDR3 plus reference TRBV19 and TRBJ1-1, the full variable domain is DGGITQSPKYLFRKEGQNVTLSCEQNLNHDAMYWYRQDPGQGLRLIYYSQIVNDFQKGDIAEGYSVSREKKESFPLTVTSAQKNPTAFYLCATNENGINLRAFFGQGTRLTVV.